The 13 T cell receptor beta chains below were found in one sample sequenced in a study of blood T cell repertoires in COVID-19. The protocol was immunoSEQ multiplex PCR, while the TCRdb copy is restricted to in-frame clones and leaves out a portion. The data hold hundreds of thousands of clones, with 70% to 90% observed a single time. Source material: peripheral blood. The receptors shown here come from a woman between 25 and 40 years old who had recovered from COVID-19.

This sequence joins TRBV4-3 and TRBJ2-7, with D possibly TRBD2 on 5 matching bases. Germline CDR1 and CDR2: LGHNA and YSLEER. This CDR3 is built from 14 residues. V was clipped by 1 base and J by 2 bases, with 9 bases between them. DNA for the CDR3: TGCGCCAGCAGCCAAGTTGCGGAGGCCTACGAGCAGTACTTC. Translated, it gives CASSQVAEAYEQYF.

The J gene is TRBJ1-4, the V gene TRBV15, with D perhaps matching TRBD1 (6 bases). V was clipped by 5 bases and J by 5 bases, with 12 bases between them. The germline V gene has CDR1 LNHNV and CDR2 YYDKDF (reference sequence). The CDR3 is 14 residues long. Here the CDR3 reads CATSAGALNEKLFF. The CDR3 nucleotides are TGTGCCACCAGCGCAGGGGCCCTAAATGAAAAACTGTTTTTT.

The rearrangement links TRBV7-8 to TRBJ1-3, with D maybe TRBD1 (5 bases). The V end lost 5 bases, the J end lost 2 bases, and 13 bases lay between the germline ends. This CDR3 is built from 15 residues. Germline loops: CDR1 SGHVS, CDR2 FQNEAQ. The CDR3 loop reads CASSREVGPGNTIYF. The DNA for the CDR3 is TGTGCCAGCAGCCGAGAGGTGGGGCCTGGAAACACCATATATTTT. The whole variable domain, filled in from reference TRBV7-8 and TRBJ1-3, reads GAGVSQSPRYKVAKRGQDVALRCDPISGHVSLFWYQQALGQGPEFLTYFQNEAQLDKSGLPSDRFFAERPEGSVSTLKIQRTQQEDSAVYLCASSREVGPGNTIYFGEGSWLTVV.

The chain links TRBV7-2 to TRBJ2-1; 8 bases are shared with TRBD2. Germline assignment: CDR1 SGHTA and CDR2 FQGNSA. Trimming took 6 bases from V and 2 from J; bases not matched to a gene: 9. This CDR3 region has 16 residues. The CDR3 DNA follows: TGTGCCAGCAGGTTCGTGGGGCGGGGGGCCTACAATGAGCAGTTCTTC. Amino acids: CASRFVGRGAYNEQFF.

The chain links TRBV5-6 to TRBJ2-1; 10 bases map to TRBD2. With 0 bases clipped from V and 3 bases from J, the junction kept 6 bases outside the gene matches. The CDR3 consists of 17 residues. The germline V gene encodes CDR1 SGHDT and CDR2 YYEEEE. Here the CDR3 reads CASSLEASGGLYNEQFF. CDR3 coding DNA: TGTGCCAGCAGCTTGGAGGCTAGCGGGGGCCTCTACAATGAGCAGTTCTTC.

As to this clone: The junction differs from germline at one of its ends, possibly a read error. The chain links TRBV7-7 to TRBJ2-3, with 9 positions matching TRBD2. CDR1 and CDR2 (germline): SSHAT, FNYEAQ (reference sequence). The CDR3 has 15 residues. CDR3 loop: CASSLVGLATDTQYF. The CDR3 bases are TGTGCTAGCAGCTTGGTAGGACTAGCGACAGATACGCAGTATTTT. Based on the CDR3 plus reference TRBV7-7 and TRBJ2-3, the full variable domain is GAGVSQSPRYKVTKRGQDVTLRCDPISSHATLYWYQQALGQGPEFLTYFNYEAQPDKSGLPSDRFSAERPEGSISTLTIQRTEQRDSAMYRCASSLVGLATDTQYFGPGTRLTVL.

The chain employs TRBV5-1 and TRBJ1-2; the D gene is possibly TRBD1 (5 bases). The CDR3 has 14 amino acids. Per germline, CDR1 SGHRS and CDR2 YFSETQ. V was shortened by 4 bases and J by 6 bases, with 16 bases between the two germline ends. CDR3 in DNA: TGCGCCAGCAGCAACTTAGGAGGGGCGAATGGCTACACCTTC. Amino acids: CASSNLGGANGYTF.

The CDR3 bases are TGCGCCAGCAGCCAAGAAGGGCTGGACAGGTTTGGGACTGAAGCTTTCTTT. Its protein product is CASSQEGLDRFGTEAFF. The genes are TRBV4-1 and TRBJ1-1; 7 bases line up with TRBD1. The V gene's germline CDR1 is MGHRA and CDR2 YSYEKL. The J segment lost 5 bases and the V segment lost 0 bases, leaving 12 bases of the junction unmatched. The CDR3 totals 17 residues.

The chain couples TRBV6-6 to TRBJ2-7; 12 bases agree with TRBD2. From germline, CDR1 is MNHNY and CDR2 SVGAGI (reference sequence). The V segment lost 6 bases and the J segment 3 bases; nucleotides outside the gene matches: 3. The CDR3 covers 14 residues. The CDR3 DNA reads as TGTGCCAGCAGCCTAGCGGGGGGGGTCTACGAGCAGTACTTC. It encodes CASSLAGGVYEQYF.

The rearrangement links TRBV19 to TRBJ1-2; D call uncertain. CDR1 is LNHDA, CDR2 SQIVND, per germline (reference sequence). The V end lost 3 bases, the J end lost 5 bases, and 10 bases lay between the germline ends. This CDR3 contains 13 residues. CDR3 amino acids: CASSIGREYGYTF. DNA of the CDR3: TGTGCCAGTAGTATCGGACGGGAGTATGGCTACACCTTC.

The V call is TRBV28, the J call TRBJ1-1; 9 bases are a match to TRBD1. Trimming cost V 1 base and J 7 bases; bases outside gene matches: 7. The CDR3 runs to 15 residues. Germline V lookup: CDR1 MDHEN, CDR2 SYDVKM. Here the CDR3 reads CASSLYRGLSGEAFF. The CDR3 DNA sequence: TGTGCCAGCAGTTTATACAGGGGGCTGAGCGGTGAAGCTTTCTTT.

Turning to this clone: The junction departs from the called germline gene at one end, perhaps through a read error. The gene calls are TRBV3-1 (or the pseudogene TRBV3-2) and TRBJ1-2, with 8 nucleotides matching TRBD1. The CDR3 is 12 residues long. Germline V gene data show CDR1 as LGHDT and CDR2 as YNNKEL (reference sequence). The CDR3 sequence is CASSHAGQEAAF. CDR3 sequence (DNA): TGTGCCAGCAGCCACGCGGGACAGGAAGCTGCCTTC.

The rearrangement links TRBV19 to TRBJ2-1; 8 bases are a match to TRBD2. V gave up 4 bases and J gave up 8 bases; unmatched junction bases: 7. The CDR3 loop spans 14 amino acids. Germline V lookup: CDR1 LNHDA, CDR2 SQIVND (reference sequence). As DNA, the CDR3 is TGTGCCAGTAGTAGGGTAGCGGGACCGGATGAGCAGTTCTTC. Translation gives CASSRVAGPDEQFF.